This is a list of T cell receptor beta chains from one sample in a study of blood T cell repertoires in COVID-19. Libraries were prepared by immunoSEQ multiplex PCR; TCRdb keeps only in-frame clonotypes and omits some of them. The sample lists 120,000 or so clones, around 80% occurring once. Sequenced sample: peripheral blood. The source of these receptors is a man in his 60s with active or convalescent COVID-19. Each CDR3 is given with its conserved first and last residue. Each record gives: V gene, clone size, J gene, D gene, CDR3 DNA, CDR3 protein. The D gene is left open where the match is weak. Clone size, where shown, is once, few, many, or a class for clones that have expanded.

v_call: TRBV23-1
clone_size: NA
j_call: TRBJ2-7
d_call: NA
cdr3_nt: TGCGCCAGCAGTCCCGGCGGGTACGAGCAGTACTTC
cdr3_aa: CASSPGGYEQYF

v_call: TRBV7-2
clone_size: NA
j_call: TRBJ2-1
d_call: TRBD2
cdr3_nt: TGTGCCAGCAGCTTTGGGACTAGCGGGTACAATGAGCAGTTCTTC
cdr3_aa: CASSFGTSGYNEQFF

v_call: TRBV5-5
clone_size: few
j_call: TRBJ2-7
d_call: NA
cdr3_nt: TGTGCCAGCAGCCATACAGGGATCGACGAGCAGTACTTC
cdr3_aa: CASSHTGIDEQYF

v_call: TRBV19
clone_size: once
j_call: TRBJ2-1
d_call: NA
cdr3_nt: TGTGCCAGTAGTCCCGGTGACATTTGGGAGCAGTTCTTC
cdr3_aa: CASSPGDIWEQFF

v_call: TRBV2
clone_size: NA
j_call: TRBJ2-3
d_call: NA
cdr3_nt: TGTGCCAGCAGTGTTGAGGTGGGAGATACGCAGTATTTT
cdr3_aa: CASSVEVGDTQYF

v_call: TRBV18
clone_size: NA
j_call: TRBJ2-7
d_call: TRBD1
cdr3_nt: TGTGCCAGCTCATCTGGACAGGAGGACTACGAGCAGTACTTC
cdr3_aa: CASSSGQEDYEQYF

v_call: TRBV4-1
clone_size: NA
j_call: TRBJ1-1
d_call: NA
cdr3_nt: TGCGCCAGCAGCCCCAGGGGCGCCACTGAAGCTTTCTTT
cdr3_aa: CASSPRGATEAFF

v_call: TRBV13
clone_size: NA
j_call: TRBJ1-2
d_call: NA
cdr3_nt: TGTGCCAGCAGCTTGGGGGGCTATGGCTACACCTTC
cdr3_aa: CASSLGGYGYTF

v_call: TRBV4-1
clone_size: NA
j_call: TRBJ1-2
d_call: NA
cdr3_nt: TGCGCCAGCAGCCAAGATTGGGCCTTAGGCTATGGCTACACCTTC
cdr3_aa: CASSQDWALGYGYTF

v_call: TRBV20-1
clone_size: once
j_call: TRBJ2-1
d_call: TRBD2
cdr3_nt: TGCAGTGCCAGTACCCTTCTAGCGGCCTCAGGGTCCTACAATGAGCAGTTCTTC
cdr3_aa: CSASTLLAASGSYNEQFF

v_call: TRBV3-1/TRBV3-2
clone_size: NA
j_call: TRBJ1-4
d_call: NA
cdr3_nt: TGTGCCAGCAGCCCAGGGGAGGGCGATGAAAAACTGTTTTTT
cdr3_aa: CASSPGEGDEKLFF

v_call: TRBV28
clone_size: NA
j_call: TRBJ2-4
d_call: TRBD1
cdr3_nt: TGTGCCAGCAGGGGGTGGGACAGGGAATATAACATTCAGTACTTC
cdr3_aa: CASRGWDREYNIQYF

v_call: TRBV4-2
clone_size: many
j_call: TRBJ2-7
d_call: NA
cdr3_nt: TGTGCCAGCAGCCCCACGGCTACGGGAACCACCTACGAGCAGTACTTC
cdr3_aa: CASSPTATGTTYEQYF

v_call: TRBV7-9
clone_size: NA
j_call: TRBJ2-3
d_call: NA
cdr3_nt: TGTGCCAGCAGCTTAGATAGCGGCACAGATACGCAGTATTTT
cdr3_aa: CASSLDSGTDTQYF

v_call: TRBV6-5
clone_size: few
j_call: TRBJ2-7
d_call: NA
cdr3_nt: TGTGCCAGCAGGCCACCCGGGAGATCCTACGAGCAGTACTTC
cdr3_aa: CASRPPGRSYEQYF

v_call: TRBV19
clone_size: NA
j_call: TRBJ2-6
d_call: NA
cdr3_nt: TGTGCCAGTACCGACAGAGGGGCCAACGTCCTGACTTTC
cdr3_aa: CASTDRGANVLTF

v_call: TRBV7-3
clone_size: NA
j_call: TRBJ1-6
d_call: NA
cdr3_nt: TGTGCCAGCAGCTTGACGTTAGCGTCACCCCTCCACTTT
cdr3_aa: CASSLTLASPLHF

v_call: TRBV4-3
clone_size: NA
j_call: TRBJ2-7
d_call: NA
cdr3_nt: TGCGCCAGCAGCCAACGGACGGGGTTCTACGAGCAGTACTTC
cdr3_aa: CASSQRTGFYEQYF

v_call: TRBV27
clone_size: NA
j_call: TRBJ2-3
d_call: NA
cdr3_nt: TGTGCCAGCAGTTTGCGGAGTGGGTTATCAGATACGCAGTATTTT
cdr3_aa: CASSLRSGLSDTQYF

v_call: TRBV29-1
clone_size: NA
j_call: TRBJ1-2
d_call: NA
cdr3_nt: TGCAGCGTTGAAGAGGGCAGAGGCTACACCTTC
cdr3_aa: CSVEEGRGYTF

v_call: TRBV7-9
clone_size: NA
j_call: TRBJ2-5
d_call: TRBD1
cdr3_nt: TGTGCCAGCAGCCAGCAGGGGGCAGAGACCCAGTACTTC
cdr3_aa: CASSQQGAETQYF

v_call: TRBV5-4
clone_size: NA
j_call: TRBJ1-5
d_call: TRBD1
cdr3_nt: TGTGCCAGCAGCATCAGGGGGAAGAATCAGCCCCAGCATTTT
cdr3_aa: CASSIRGKNQPQHF

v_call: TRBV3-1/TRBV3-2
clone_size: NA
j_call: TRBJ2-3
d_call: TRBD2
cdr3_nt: TGTGCCAGCAGCCTGTCATTCAGCGGGATGCGCACAGATACGCAGTATTTT
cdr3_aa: CASSLSFSGMRTDTQYF

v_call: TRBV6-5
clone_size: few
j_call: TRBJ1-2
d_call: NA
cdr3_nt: TGTGCCAGCGGACGCAACAGGGAACCGACCTATGGCTACACCTTC
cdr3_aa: CASGRNREPTYGYTF

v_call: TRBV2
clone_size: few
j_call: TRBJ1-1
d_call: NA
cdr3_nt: TGTGCCAGCAGTGCGCGGTTTGAAGCTTTCTTT
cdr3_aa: CASSARFEAFF

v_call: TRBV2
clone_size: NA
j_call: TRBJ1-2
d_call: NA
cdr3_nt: TGTGCCAGCAGTGCGGACAGAAACAGAAGAGGCTACACCTTC
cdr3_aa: CASSADRNRRGYTF

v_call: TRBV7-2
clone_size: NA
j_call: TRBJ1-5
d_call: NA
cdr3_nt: TGTGCCAGCAAGCTTATCGGGGGAGGTAGCAATCAGCCCCAGCATTTT
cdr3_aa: CASKLIGGGSNQPQHF

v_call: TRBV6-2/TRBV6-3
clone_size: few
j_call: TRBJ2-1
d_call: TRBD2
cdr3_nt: TGTGCCAGCAGTAGACTAGCGGGTTCACATGAGCAGTTCTTC
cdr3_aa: CASSRLAGSHEQFF

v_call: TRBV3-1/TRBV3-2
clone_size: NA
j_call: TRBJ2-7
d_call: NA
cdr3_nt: TGTGCCAGCAGCCAGGGTATTGGGGGGTATAACGAGCAGTACTTC
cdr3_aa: CASSQGIGGYNEQYF

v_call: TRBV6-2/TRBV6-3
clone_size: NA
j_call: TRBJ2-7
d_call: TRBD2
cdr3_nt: TGTGCCAGCAGTCTGGGACTAGCGGTGGGATCTGACTTC
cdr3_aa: CASSLGLAVGSDF

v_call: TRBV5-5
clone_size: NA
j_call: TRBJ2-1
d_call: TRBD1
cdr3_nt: TGTGCCAGCAGCTTGGCAGGGGGTGGCAATGAGCAGTTCTTC
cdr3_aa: CASSLAGGGNEQFF

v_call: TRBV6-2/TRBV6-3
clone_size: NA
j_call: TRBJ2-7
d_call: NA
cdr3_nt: TGTGCCAGCAGTTCCCTTAACTACGAGCAGTACTTC
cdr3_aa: CASSSLNYEQYF

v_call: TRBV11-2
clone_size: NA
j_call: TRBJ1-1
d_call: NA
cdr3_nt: TGTGCCAGCAGCTTGCGGCTGAACACTGAAGCTTTCTTT
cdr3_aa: CASSLRLNTEAFF

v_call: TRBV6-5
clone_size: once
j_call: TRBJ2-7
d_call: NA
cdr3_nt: TGTGCCAGCAGTTACCAGACGGACCGGGAGTACGAGCAGTACTTC
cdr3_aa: CASSYQTDREYEQYF

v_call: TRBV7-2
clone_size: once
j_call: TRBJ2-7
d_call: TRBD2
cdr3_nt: TGTGCCAGCAGCTCCGGGGGGGCAGGGGCCTACGAGCAGTACTTC
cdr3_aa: CASSSGGAGAYEQYF

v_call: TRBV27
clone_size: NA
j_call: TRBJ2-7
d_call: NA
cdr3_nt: TGTGCCAGCCGAGGGGGAAGGAGTTCCTACGAGCAGTACTTC
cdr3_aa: CASRGGRSSYEQYF

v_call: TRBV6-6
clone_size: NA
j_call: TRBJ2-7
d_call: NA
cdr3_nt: TGTGCCAGCAGCCTCCGCTGGGGGGAGAACGAGCAGTACTTC
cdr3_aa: CASSLRWGENEQYF

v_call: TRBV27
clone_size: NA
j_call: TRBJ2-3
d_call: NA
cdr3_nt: TGTGCCGCAGCTCCGCCTAGTTTAAGAGATACGCAGTATTTT
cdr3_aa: CAAAPPSLRDTQYF

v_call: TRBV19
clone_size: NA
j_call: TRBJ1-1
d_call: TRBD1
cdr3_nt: TGTGCCAGTAGTACCGGGACAGGTGAAGCTTTCTTT
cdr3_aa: CASSTGTGEAFF

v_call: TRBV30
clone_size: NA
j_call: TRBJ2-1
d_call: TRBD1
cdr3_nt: TGTGCCTGGAGTGCCTACCCGGGACAGGTTGACAATGAGCAGTTCTTC
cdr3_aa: CAWSAYPGQVDNEQFF

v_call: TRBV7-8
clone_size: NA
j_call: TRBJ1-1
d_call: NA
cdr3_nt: TGTGCCAGCAGCCGAACGCGTCCGAACACTGAAGCTTTCTTT
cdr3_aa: CASSRTRPNTEAFF

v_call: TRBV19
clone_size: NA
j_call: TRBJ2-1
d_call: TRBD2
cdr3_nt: TGTGCCAGTAGTCTACAACTAGCGGGAGGGCCGAATGAGCAGTTCTTC
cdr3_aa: CASSLQLAGGPNEQFF

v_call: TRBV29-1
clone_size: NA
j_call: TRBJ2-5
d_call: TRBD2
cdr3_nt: TGCAGCGTTCGGACTAGCGGGATGTGGACCCAGTACTTC
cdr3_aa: CSVRTSGMWTQYF

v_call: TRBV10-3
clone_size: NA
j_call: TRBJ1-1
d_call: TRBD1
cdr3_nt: TGTGCCATCAGTAGCCGGGACAGGGGGCTGAATGAAGCTTTCTTT
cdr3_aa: CAISSRDRGLNEAFF

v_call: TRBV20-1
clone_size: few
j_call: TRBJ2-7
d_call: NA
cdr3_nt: TGCAGTGCTAGAGAGGACTATGAGCAGTACTTC
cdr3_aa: CSAREDYEQYF

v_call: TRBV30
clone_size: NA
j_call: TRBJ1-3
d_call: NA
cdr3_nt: TGTGCCTGGAGCTTACAAGCGTCTGGAAACACCATATATTTT
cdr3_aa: CAWSLQASGNTIYF

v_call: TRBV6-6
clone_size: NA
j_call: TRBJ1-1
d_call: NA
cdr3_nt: TGTGCCAGCAGTCGGGGTCAGGGAGGCGCTGAAGCTTTCTTT
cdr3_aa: CASSRGQGGAEAFF

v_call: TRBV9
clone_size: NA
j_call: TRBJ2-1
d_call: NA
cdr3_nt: TGTGCCAGCAGCCTTAGACAGTCTGGATGGTATGAGCAGTTCTTC
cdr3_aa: CASSLRQSGWYEQFF

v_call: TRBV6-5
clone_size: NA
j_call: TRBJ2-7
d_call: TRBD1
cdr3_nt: TGTGCCAGCAGTTTACAGGGGTCCTACGAGCAGTACTTC
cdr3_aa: CASSLQGSYEQYF

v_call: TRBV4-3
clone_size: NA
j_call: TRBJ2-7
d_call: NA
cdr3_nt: TGCGCCAGCAGCCAAGATCGGGGACAAGGCGAGCAGTACTTC
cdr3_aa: CASSQDRGQGEQYF

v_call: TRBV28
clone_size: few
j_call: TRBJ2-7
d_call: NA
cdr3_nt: TGTGCCAGCAAGGAGCAAGGAAGCTCCTACGAGCAGTACTTC
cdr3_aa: CASKEQGSSYEQYF

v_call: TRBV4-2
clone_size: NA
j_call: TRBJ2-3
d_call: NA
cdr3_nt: TGTGCCAGCAGCCAAGATCGGACGGGAGTTGGCACAGATACGCAGTATTTT
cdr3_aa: CASSQDRTGVGTDTQYF

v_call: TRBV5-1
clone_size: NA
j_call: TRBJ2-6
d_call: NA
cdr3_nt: TGCGCCAGCAGCTTTAGGGGGAGCTCTGGGGCCAACGTCCTGACTTTC
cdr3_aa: CASSFRGSSGANVLTF

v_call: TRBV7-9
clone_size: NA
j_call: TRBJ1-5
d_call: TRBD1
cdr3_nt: TGTGCCAGCAGCTTAGGGACGGGGACAGCTTCTAGCAATCAGCCCCAGCATTTT
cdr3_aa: CASSLGTGTASSNQPQHF

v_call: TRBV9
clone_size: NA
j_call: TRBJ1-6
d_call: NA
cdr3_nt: TGTGCCAGCAGCGCCACCCAGGGGTCCAATTCACCCCTCCACTTT
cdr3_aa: CASSATQGSNSPLHF

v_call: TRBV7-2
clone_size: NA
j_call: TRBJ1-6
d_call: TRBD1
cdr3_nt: TGTGCCAGCAGCCAACCCCCGGGACAGAGGTCCGTCGGTTCACCCCTCCACTTT
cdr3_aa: CASSQPPGQRSVGSPLHF

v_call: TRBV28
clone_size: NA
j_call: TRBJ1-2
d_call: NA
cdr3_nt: TGTGCCAGCAGTACCCGAAGAGCCCGGGGCTATGGCTACACCTTC
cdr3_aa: CASSTRRARGYGYTF

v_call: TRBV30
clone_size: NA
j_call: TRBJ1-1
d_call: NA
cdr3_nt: TGTGCCTGGAGTTACGCGGGAACGAACACTGAAGCTTTCTTT
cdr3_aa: CAWSYAGTNTEAFF

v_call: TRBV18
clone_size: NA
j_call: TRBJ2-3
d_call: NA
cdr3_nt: TGTGCCAGCTCACCTCTCCCCGCAGCGGGTAACACAGATACGCAGTATTTT
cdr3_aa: CASSPLPAAGNTDTQYF